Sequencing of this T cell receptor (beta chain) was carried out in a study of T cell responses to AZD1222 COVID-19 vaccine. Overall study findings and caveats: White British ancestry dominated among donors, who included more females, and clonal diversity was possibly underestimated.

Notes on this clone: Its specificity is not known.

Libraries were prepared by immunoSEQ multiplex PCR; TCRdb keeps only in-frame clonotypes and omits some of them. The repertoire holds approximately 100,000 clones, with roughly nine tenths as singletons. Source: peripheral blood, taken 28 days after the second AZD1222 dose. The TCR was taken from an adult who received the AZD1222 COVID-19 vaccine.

In nucleotides, the CDR3 is TGCGCCAGCAGAGGCACAGGAGGTTACGAGCAGTACTTC. It specifies CASRGTGGYEQYF. The chain combines TRBV5-1 with TRBJ2-7, with D perhaps being TRBD1 or TRBD2 (5 bases each). The V and J ends lost 5 bases and 4 bases respectively, with 13 bases between them. CDR3 length: 13 residues. Germline lookup yields CDR1 SGHRS and CDR2 YFSETQ.